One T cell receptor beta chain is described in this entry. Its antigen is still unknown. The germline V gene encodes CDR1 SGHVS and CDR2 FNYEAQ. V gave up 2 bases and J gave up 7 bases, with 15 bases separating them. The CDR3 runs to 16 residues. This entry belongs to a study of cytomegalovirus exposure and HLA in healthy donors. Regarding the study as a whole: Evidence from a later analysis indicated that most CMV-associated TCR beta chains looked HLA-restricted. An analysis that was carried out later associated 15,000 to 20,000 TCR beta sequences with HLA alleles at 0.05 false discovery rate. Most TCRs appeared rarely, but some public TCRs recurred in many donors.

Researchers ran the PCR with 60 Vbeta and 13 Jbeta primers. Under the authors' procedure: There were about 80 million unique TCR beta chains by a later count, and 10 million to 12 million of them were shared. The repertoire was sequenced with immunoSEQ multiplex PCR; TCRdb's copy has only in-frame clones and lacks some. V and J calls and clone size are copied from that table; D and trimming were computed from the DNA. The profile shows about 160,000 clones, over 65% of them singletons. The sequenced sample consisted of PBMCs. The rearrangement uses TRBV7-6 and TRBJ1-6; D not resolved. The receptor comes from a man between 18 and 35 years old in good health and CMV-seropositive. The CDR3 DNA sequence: TGTGCCAGCAGCTTACGGAGTGTAGTTGGGAATTCACCCCTCCACTTT. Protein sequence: CASSLRSVVGNSPLHF.